Listed below are T cell receptor beta chains from one sample, sequenced in a study of T cell responses to AZD1222 COVID-19 vaccine. Assay used: immunoSEQ multiplex PCR; TCRdb lists only in-frame clones, some missing. Of about 130,000 clones listed, 80% to 90% are singletons. The source material was peripheral blood, sampled on day 0 of AZD1222 vaccination. These receptors were taken from an adult in good health. The CDR3 runs from the conserved cysteine through the conserved F or W. A D gene is named only where the DNA matches it firmly. The size entry is marked missing in some rows and otherwise reads once, few, many or a size class.

cdr3_nt	cdr3_aa	clone_size	d_call	v_call	j_call
TGTGCCAGCAGCTACGAACTAGCGAAGTACAATGAGCAGTTCTTC	CASSYELAKYNEQFF	.	TRBD2	TRBV6-4	TRBJ2-1
TGTGCCAGCTCACCCAAACAGGGGGTTGGTGAAGCTTTCTTT	CASSPKQGVGEAFF	.	TRBD1	TRBV18	TRBJ1-1
TGTGCCAGCAGTGCCGACAGTGGGACCAAAAACATTCAGTACTTC	CASSADSGTKNIQYF	.	.	TRBV28	TRBJ2-4
TGTGCCAGCAGTGAACAGGGGGCTAGAAACATTCAGTACTTC	CASSEQGARNIQYF	.	TRBD1	TRBV6-1	TRBJ2-4
TGTGCCAGCAGTGGACAGCCCAATCAGCCCCAGCATTTT	CASSGQPNQPQHF	.	.	TRBV2	TRBJ1-5
TGTGCCAGCGGACGGACAGCAAACACCGGGGAGCTGTTTTTT	CASGRTANTGELFF	.	.	TRBV6-5	TRBJ2-2
TGCGCCAGCAGCTTGGCAACAGGGGGTCTGGACGAGCAGTACTTC	CASSLATGGLDEQYF	.	TRBD1	TRBV5-1	TRBJ2-7
TGTGCCAGCAGCAGCCGACCGAATAGCAATCAGCCCCAGCATTTT	CASSSRPNSNQPQHF	few	.	TRBV6-2/TRBV6-3	TRBJ1-5
TGCGGTACGGGGGGCCCCTACAATGAGCAGTTCTTC	CGTGGPYNEQFF	.	.	TRBV6-5	TRBJ2-1
TGTGCCAGCAGTCCCCCGGGGAAGGATGAGCAGTTCTTC	CASSPPGKDEQFF	once	.	TRBV28	TRBJ2-1
TGTGCCAGCAGATCTGCCCTGGCGGGAGATACGCAGTATTTT	CASRSALAGDTQYF	.	.	TRBV28	TRBJ2-3
TGTGCCAGCAGTTTAATGAGGGGGCGCCATGGCTACACCTTC	CASSLMRGRHGYTF	few	TRBD1	TRBV28	TRBJ1-2
TGTGCCAGCAGTCCCAGGGGAAATCAGCCCCAGCATTTT	CASSPRGNQPQHF	.	.	TRBV7-2	TRBJ1-5
TGTGCCAGCTCCAAGGCGGGGGACGAGGGTGAAAAACTGTTTTTT	CASSKAGDEGEKLFF	.	.	TRBV28	TRBJ1-4
TGTGCCAGCAGCCGAATAGGGGGGTCTGGAAACACCATATATTTT	CASSRIGGSGNTIYF	.	.	TRBV3-1/TRBV3-2	TRBJ1-3
TGTGCCAGCAGTTACTCTTGGGCAGTTTCTGGAGGGGAGCTGTTTTTT	CASSYSWAVSGGELFF	.	.	TRBV6-5	TRBJ2-2
TGTGCCAGTAGTATAGTTGATGAAGCTTTCTTT	CASSIVDEAFF	once	.	TRBV19	TRBJ1-1
TGTGCCAGCAGCCGACTAGCGGGGGGGCCCAAGACCCAGTACTTC	CASSRLAGGPKTQYF	.	TRBD2	TRBV7-8	TRBJ2-5
TGTGCCAGTAGTATTGGGGCCGCCAATCAGCCCCAGCATTTT	CASSIGAANQPQHF	.	.	TRBV19	TRBJ1-5
TGCGCCAGCAGCTGGACCGTTCAAGATACGCAGTATTTT	CASSWTVQDTQYF	.	.	TRBV5-1	TRBJ2-3
TGCGCCAGCAGCCAAGAGGATTTAGGGGGCACCGGGGAGCTGTTTTTT	CASSQEDLGGTGELFF	.	.	TRBV4-3	TRBJ2-2
TGTGCCAGCAGCGTAGGGGACAGATACAATGAGCAGTTCTTC	CASSVGDRYNEQFF	.	TRBD1	TRBV9	TRBJ2-1
TGTGCCAGCAGTTTCATACAGGGAAACTATGGCTACACCTTC	CASSFIQGNYGYTF	.	.	TRBV28	TRBJ1-2
TGTGCCAGCAGCTTAGTTTTAGGGGGGACAGGGGACGGGGACGAGCAGTACTTC	CASSLVLGGTGDGDEQYF	once	TRBD1	TRBV11-2	TRBJ2-7
TGCGCCAGCAGCTTGGACGTCAGCGGTAATTCACCCCTCCACTTT	CASSLDVSGNSPLHF	.	.	TRBV5-1	TRBJ1-6
TGTGCCAGCAGCCTCGGACTAGCGGGGGCCATCTACGAGCAGTACTTC	CASSLGLAGAIYEQYF	many	TRBD2	TRBV3-1/TRBV3-2	TRBJ2-7
TGTGCCAGCAGCTCAACCAGGGGCGAGCAGTACTTC	CASSSTRGEQYF	.	.	TRBV7-9	TRBJ2-7
TGTGCCAGCTCACCCGACAGCGATTTCTCCTACGAGCAGTACTTC	CASSPDSDFSYEQYF	once	.	TRBV18	TRBJ2-7
TGTGCCAGCTCACCACGTGGCTACGAGCAGTACTTC	CASSPRGYEQYF	.	.	TRBV18	TRBJ2-7
TGTGCCAGCTCACCACCGGGACAGGCTCTCCACGAGCAGTACTTC	CASSPPGQALHEQYF	.	TRBD1	TRBV18	TRBJ2-7
TGCGCCAGCAGCCAGGCGCAGGGGGACTCTGGAAACACCATATATTTT	CASSQAQGDSGNTIYF	.	TRBD1	TRBV4-3	TRBJ1-3
TGTGCCACCAGCAGAGAATTCAGGGTCCACGAGACCCAGTACTTC	CATSREFRVHETQYF	.	.	TRBV15	TRBJ2-5
TGTGCCAGCAGCCAAGAAGGGACCTGGGGCCACACCATATATTTT	CASSQEGTWGHTIYF	.	.	TRBV3-1/TRBV3-2	TRBJ1-3
TGTGCCAGCAGTGTGAGGGGGCAAGGAGATACGCAGTATTTT	CASSVRGQGDTQYF	once	TRBD1	TRBV2	TRBJ2-3
TGTGCCAGCAGCCGCGTGGACAGGGAAGGCTACACCTTC	CASSRVDREGYTF	.	TRBD1	TRBV11-3	TRBJ1-2
TGTGCCAGCAGCTTAACACGTGAAGCTTTCTTT	CASSLTREAFF	once	.	TRBV11-2	TRBJ1-1
TGTGCCAGCTTCCCGGGGGACAGGGGAGCCCACGAGCAGTACTTC	CASFPGDRGAHEQYF	.	TRBD1	TRBV6-5	TRBJ2-7
TGCAGCGGGGGACAGGGGTCCTACGAGCAGTACTTC	CSGGQGSYEQYF	once	TRBD1	TRBV29-1	TRBJ2-7
TGTGCCAGCAGCCCGACGTGGGGACAGCGTAATGAAAAACTGTTTTTT	CASSPTWGQRNEKLFF	once	TRBD1	TRBV5-6	TRBJ1-4
TGTGCCAGTAGCCCCCGCCTGGGCCGACGGAACACTGAAGCTTTCTTT	CASSPRLGRRNTEAFF	.	.	TRBV19	TRBJ1-1
TGCGCCAGCAGCTTTAGGGGCCGCGCCTCTGGGGCCAACGTCCTGACTTTC	CASSFRGRASGANVLTF	.	.	TRBV5-1	TRBJ2-6
TGTGCCAGCAGCCAATTGGAGAACACTGAAGCTTTCTTT	CASSQLENTEAFF	.	.	TRBV3-1/TRBV3-2	TRBJ1-1
TGTGCCGGGCGGACTAGCGATGAGCAGTTCTTC	CAGRTSDEQFF	few	TRBD2	TRBV30	TRBJ2-1